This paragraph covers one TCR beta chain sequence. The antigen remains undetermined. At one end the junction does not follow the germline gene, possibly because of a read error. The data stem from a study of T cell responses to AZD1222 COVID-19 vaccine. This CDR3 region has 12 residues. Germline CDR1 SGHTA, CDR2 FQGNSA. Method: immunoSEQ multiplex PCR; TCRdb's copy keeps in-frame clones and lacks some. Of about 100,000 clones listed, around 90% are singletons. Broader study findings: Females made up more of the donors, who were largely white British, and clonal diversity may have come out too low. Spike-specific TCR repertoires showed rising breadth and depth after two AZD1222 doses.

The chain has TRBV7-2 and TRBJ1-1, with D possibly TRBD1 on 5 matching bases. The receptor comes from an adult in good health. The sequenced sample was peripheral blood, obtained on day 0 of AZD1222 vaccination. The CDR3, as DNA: TGTGCCAGCAGCTTCTTAGACAGCCCCACCCCCTTT. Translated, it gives CASSFLDSPTPF.